Below are 24 T cell receptor beta chains sequenced from a single sample in a study of regulatory T cells in long-lasting Graves disease. Building of the TCR beta libraries involved iRepertoire HTBI primers and Arm-PCR of CDR3 regions. Via MiXCR, TCRdb re-called the multiplex PCR reads, giving one row per CDR3 protein. The sample holds roughly 420,000 distinct CDR3 sequences, less than 20% seen once. Sample time point: newly diagnosed GD, antithyroid drugs for less than 3 months. Following extraction of RNA from PBMCs, that RNA was used to make the TCR library. The same data also went into a second study, on T cells in Graves' hyperthyroidism and ophthalmopathy.

The sample in question was peripheral blood mononuclear cells (PBMCs), obtained at new diagnosis, from a patient treated with antithyroid drugs. These receptors were collected from a woman under 30 with Graves disease.

The V and J genes are TRBV10-2 and TRBJ1-2, with 10 bases lining up with TRBD1. With V trimmed by 7 bases and J by 5 bases, 4 bases remained unmatched. Germline lookup yields CDR1 WSHSY and CDR2 SAAADI. The CDR3 contains 13 residues. Here the CDR3 DNA reads TGCGCCAGCAAAGACAGGGGGCCGTATGGCTACACCTTC. Its translation: CASKDRGPYGYTF.

This clonotype was observed many times. This chain uses TRBV30 with TRBJ2-1; D perhaps matches TRBD2 (6 bases). Germline loops: CDR1 GTSNPN, CDR2 SVGIG (reference sequence). V was trimmed by 5 bases and J by 10 bases, leaving 12 bases between them. The CDR3 contains 11 residues. CDR3 in amino acids: CAWGREIEQFF. CDR3 DNA sequence: TGTGCCTGGGGTCGGGAGATCGAGCAGTTCTTC.

This clonotype was observed many times. This chain links TRBV20-1 with TRBJ1-5; D uncertain. Germline CDR1 reads DFQATT; CDR2 reads SNEGSKA (reference sequence). The V end was cut by 2 bases, the J end by 0 bases, with 11 bases between. The CDR3 has 15 residues. The CDR3 region has the DNA TGCAGTGCTAGACGCACACGGAATAGCAATCAGCCCCAGCATTTT. It translates to CSARRTRNSNQPQHF.

The chain carries TRBV2 and TRBJ2-7, with 10 bases that match TRBD1. Trimming at V came to 6 bases and at J to 4 bases, leaving 3 bases not matched to a gene. Germline CDR1 SNHLY, CDR2 FYNNEI. CDR3 length equals 13 residues. The CDR3: CASRTGGAYEQYF. CDR3 nucleotides: TGTGCCAGCAGGACAGGGGGCGCTTACGAGCAGTACTTC.

The rearrangement joins TRBV20-1 to TRBJ2-1, with D perhaps assigned TRBD1 or TRBD2 (5 bases each). CDR3 length equals 12 residues. Germline CDR1 reads DFQATT; CDR2 reads SNEGSKA (reference sequence). Trimming stripped 3 bases from V and 7 bases from J, with 10 bases between. The CDR3 region is CSARTEGNEQFF. The DNA of the CDR3 is TGCAGTGCTAGGACAGAGGGGAATGAGCAGTTCTTC.

The chain employs TRBV28 and TRBJ2-6; 7 positions match TRBD1. The V segment lost 10 bases and the J segment 0 bases; nucleotides outside the gene matches: 15. The CDR3 is 18 amino acids. CDR1 and CDR2 from the germline V gene are MDHEN and SYDVKM. CDR3 in DNA: TGTGCCATTATCAATCCGGGACAGAGGAGCTCTGGGGCCAACGTCCTGACTTTC. Its translation: CAIINPGQRSSGANVLTF.

This CDR3 is CAWIAGDPSYEQYF. CDR3 nucleotides: TGTGCCTGGATAGCGGGAGACCCCTCCTACGAGCAGTACTTC. V and J are TRBV30 and TRBJ2-7; 9 bases match TRBD2. The ends lost 4 bases at V and 0 bases at J; junction bases unmatched: 4. CDR1 is GTSNPN, CDR2 SVGIG, per germline (reference sequence). The CDR3 has 14 residues.

This clonotype was seen only a few times. The rearrangement uses TRBV6-5 and TRBJ1-2; 8 bases line up with TRBD1. The J segment lost 6 bases and the V segment lost 0 bases, leaving 9 bases of the junction unmatched. CDR1 is MNHEY, CDR2 SVGAGI, per germline. This CDR3 comprises 16 residues. The DNA for the CDR3 is TGTGCCAGCAGTTACTCGGTTGACAGGGGAGAGGATGGCTACACCTTC. This translates into CASSYSVDRGEDGYTF.

The chain couples TRBV20-1 to TRBJ1-6, with D possibly TRBD1 on 5 matching bases. Looked up from germline, CDR1 is DFQATT and CDR2 is SNEGSKA (reference sequence). The length of the CDR3 is 14 residues. Trimming left V 1 base short and J 5 bases short, with 9 bases between. This chain's CDR3 is CSARVGADNSPLHF. The CDR3 DNA is TGCAGTGCTAGAGTAGGGGCGGATAATTCACCCCTCCACTTT.

In its sample, this clonotype was seen many times. The chain recombines TRBV28 with TRBJ2-3; 14 positions agree with TRBD2. Germline CDR1 reads MDHEN; CDR2 reads SYDVKM. The CDR3 sequence is 20 residues long. Trimming removed 3 bases from V and 4 bases from J; junction bases left unmatched: 15. The CDR3 sequence is CASSLEWTGTSGSRADTQYF. In DNA form, the CDR3 reads TGTGCCAGCAGTTTGGAATGGACCGGGACTAGCGGGAGTAGGGCAGATACGCAGTATTTT.

On this clonotype: Being one base from a much bigger clone, this may be a read error. The genes are TRBV28 and TRBJ2-1; 8 bases are a match to TRBD1. The CDR3 sequence is 16 residues long. V lost 5 bases to trimming and J lost 10 bases; unmatched junction nucleotides: 16. Germline V gene data show CDR1 as MDHEN and CDR2 as SYDVKM. CDR3 sequence reads: CASSPSPGTGSYEQFF. The CDR3 DNA reads as TGTGCCAGCAGTCCCTCACCCGGGACAGGTTCGTACGAGCAGTTCTTC.

This clonotype was detected ten times or more. The chain uses TRBV6-5 and TRBJ2-1; D call uncertain. Trimming cost V 0 bases and J 4 bases, with 10 bases left between them. CDR1 is MNHEY, CDR2 SVGAGI, per germline. The CDR3 has 15 amino acids. CDR3 sequence reads: CASSYSIYSYNEQFF. The CDR3 DNA reads as TGTGCCAGCAGTTACTCGATTTATTCATACAATGAGCAGTTCTTC.

This clonotype was detected a few times. This chain links TRBV7-3 with TRBJ2-5; D perhaps matches TRBD2 (5 bases). V lost 0 bases, J lost 5 bases, and 13 bases lay in between. CDR3 size: 15 residues. Germline CDR1 reads SGHTA; CDR2 reads FQGTGA. CDR3 bases: TGTGCCAGCAGCTTAACCGCAGAGAGAGGGGAGACCCAGTACTTC. Translated: CASSLTAERGETQYF.

This clonotype was counted at least ten times. The chain couples TRBV27 to TRBJ1-4; 10 bases fit TRBD1. Trimming cost V 0 bases and J 8 bases; bases outside gene matches: 3. Germline CDR1 and CDR2: MNHEY and SMNVEV (reference sequence). The CDR3 totals 15 residues. In nucleotides, the CDR3 is TGTGCCAGCAGTTTATCGGGACAGGGGCACGAAAAACTGTTTTTT. This gives the protein CASSLSGQGHEKLFF.

V usage is TRBV6-4 and J usage is TRBJ2-1; 8 bases are a match to TRBD2. The CDR3 is 17 residues long. The germline gives CDR1 MRHNA, CDR2 SNTAGT. The V gene end was trimmed by 4 bases and the J gene end by 2 bases; junction bases not matched to a gene: 10. The CDR3 here is CASSVKWSGSPYNEQFF. For the CDR3, the DNA is TGTGCCAGCAGTGTAAAATGGAGCGGGAGCCCCTACAATGAGCAGTTCTTC.

This clonotype was seen a single time. A single base separates this from a much larger clone, so it may be a read error. The DNA of the CDR3 is TGTGCCAGCAGTCCCCGGACTATCGGGACGGCCCGTTCGGAGACCCAGTACTTC. This gives the protein CASSPRTIGTARSETQYF. The chain combines TRBV12-3 or TRBV12-4 with TRBJ2-5; D perhaps matches TRBD2 (6 bases). Deletions cut 5 bases from V and 5 bases from J, with 27 bases between. The CDR3 runs to 18 residues.

This clonotype was detected ten times or more. The V and J genes are TRBV29-1 and TRBJ2-1; 7 positions match TRBD2. V lost 2 bases, J lost 6 bases, and 4 bases stayed unmatched. This CDR3 contains 13 residues. In germline, CDR1 is SQVTM, CDR2 ANQGSEA. The chain's CDR3 is CSVETGRVNEQFF. CDR3 DNA sequence: TGCAGCGTTGAAACGGGGAGGGTCAATGAGCAGTTCTTC.

This clonotype was counted between two and nine times. The chain is built from TRBV6-2 or TRBV6-3 and TRBJ2-1, with D hard to call. The germline CDR1 and CDR2 sequences are MNHEY and SVGEGT. CDR3 size: 21 residues. V shed 2 bases and J shed 6 bases, with 32 bases lying between them. For the CDR3, the DNA is TGTGCCAGCAGTTACCCAACACCGGGTATTACTACTTTGCTAATCTCCAATGAGCAGTTCTTC. It is translated as CASSYPTPGITTLLISNEQFF.

At least ten counts were recorded for this clonotype. V is TRBV30 and J is TRBJ2-7; D remains ambiguous. This CDR3 is 12 amino acids long. Germline lookup yields CDR1 GTSNPN and CDR2 SVGIG (reference sequence). V lost 0 bases to trimming and J lost 2 bases, with 5 bases between them. Here the CDR3 reads CAWSVLTYEQYF. The CDR3 coding sequence is TGTGCCTGGAGTGTACTTACCTACGAGCAGTACTTC.

The rearrangement uses TRBV27 and TRBJ2-6; TRBD1 agrees at 9 bases. This CDR3 spans 19 amino acids. V was clipped by 6 bases and J by 0 bases; unmatched bases: 12. Germline CDR1 MNHEY, CDR2 SMNVEV (reference sequence). CDR3 sequence reads: CASRRKGQGAYSGANVLTF. CDR3 nucleotide sequence: TGTGCCAGCAGAAGAAAGGGACAGGGCGCTTACTCTGGGGCCAACGTCCTGACTTTC.

The rearrangement uses TRBV12-3 or TRBV12-4 and TRBJ1-3; D gene uncertain. The CDR3 totals 13 residues. V dropped 11 bases and J dropped 0 bases, with 11 bases sitting between them. This chain's CDR3 is CASPMSSGNTIYF. CDR3 sequence (DNA): TGTGCCTCCCCGATGAGCTCTGGAAACACCATATATTTT.

There are a few counts of this clonotype. The V call is TRBV30, the J call TRBJ1-1; 7 bases are shared with TRBD1. V shed 1 base and J 2 bases; nucleotides not matched to a gene: 4. The CDR3 contains 14 residues. The germline V gene encodes CDR1 GTSNPN and CDR2 SVGIG (reference sequence). CDR3 region: CAWSGGTDNTEAFF. The DNA of the CDR3 is TGTGCCTGGAGTGGGGGGACAGACAACACTGAAGCTTTCTTT.

There are a few counts of this clonotype. V is TRBV12-3 or TRBV12-4 and J is TRBJ2-3; D perhaps matches TRBD1 (6 bases). There are 13 residues in the CDR3. Trimming left V 6 bases short and J 2 bases short, with 9 bases between. The CDR3 nucleotides read TGTGCCAGCAGATACAGGGCCACAGATACGCAGTATTTT. This sequence encodes CASRYRATDTQYF.

This clonotype occurred many times. The V call is TRBV6-1, the J call TRBJ2-5, with 8 nucleotides matching TRBD1. Germline V gives CDR1 MNHNS, CDR2 SASEGT. The V and J ends lost 5 bases and 5 bases, in that order; junction bases with no gene match: 10. CDR3 length: 15 residues. In nucleotides, the CDR3 is TGTGCCAGCAGTAGGACAGGGTCGTCGGGGGAGACCCAGTACTTC. Protein: CASSRTGSSGETQYF.